This is a list of T cell receptor beta chains from one sample in a study of low-dose radiotherapy and immunotherapy resistance in tumors. TCRdb redid the calling of the reads with MiXCR, one entry per CDR3 protein. The repertoire holds about 71,000 distinct CDR3 sequences, roughly 30% seen once, with approximately 10% in the top ten. This specimen consisted of PBMCs, obtained before treatment. These receptors all come from a female donor with ovarian cancer. The CDR3 runs from the conserved cysteine through the conserved F or W. D genes are given only for firm matches. Clone size is not always given. Where it is, it says once, few, many or a class for expanded clones.

V	J	size	D	DNA	CDR3
TRBV6-6	TRBJ1-3	many	-	TGTGCCAGCAGGCAGGGGCTGGAGGGAAACACCATATATTTT	CASRQGLEGNTIYF
TRBV29-1	TRBJ2-7	-	-	TGCAGCGTGTGGGACCCGCCCTACGAGCAGTACTTC	CSVWDPPYEQYF
TRBV30	TRBJ1-1	many	-	TGTGCCTGGAGCGGGTCGAACACTGAAGCTTTCTTT	CAWSGSNTEAFF
TRBV29-1	TRBJ1-2	-	-	TGCAGCGGCACGGGCGGGGGGAGCTATGGCTACACCTTC	CSGTGGGSYGYTF
TRBV7-2	TRBJ2-1	once	-	TGTGCCAGCAGCGGCAGGGGGGCGGAGCAGTTCTTC	CASSGRGAEQFF
TRBV15	TRBJ2-7	many	TRBD2	TGTGCCACCAGCAGAGGGGGGACCGGGACTAGCACCTACGAGCAGTACTTC	CATSRGGTGTSTYEQYF
TRBV7-2	TRBJ2-2	many	-	TGTGCCAGCAGCTTAGATAATAGCGTGATATTAACCGGGGAGCTGTTTTTT	CASSLDNSVILTGELFF
TRBV28	TRBJ1-6	many	TRBD1	TGTGCCAGCAGTCCGCTCTCCGGGACAGATAGTTCACCCCTCCACTTT	CASSPLSGTDSSPLHF
TRBV10-3	TRBJ2-7	-	-	TGTGCCATCAGTGAGTCCTGGGTTACTGAGCAGTACTTC	CAISESWVTEQYF
TRBV10-3	TRBJ2-7	many	TRBD1	TGTGCCATCAGGGTACCGGGACAGGGTTCCTACGAGCAGTACTTC	CAIRVPGQGSYEQYF
TRBV5-5	TRBJ2-2	once	-	TGTGCCAGCAGCTGGACGGCTAACCAGAACACCGGGGAGCTGTTTTTT	CASSWTANQNTGELFF
TRBV28	TRBJ2-2	many	-	TGTGCCAGCAGTTTGGACGGGGGTACCGGGGAGCTGTTTTTT	CASSLDGGTGELFF
TRBV19	TRBJ1-5	-	TRBD1	TGTGCCAGTAGTATGGGGACAGGGCGGAGCAATCAGCCCCAGCATTTT	CASSMGTGRSNQPQHF
TRBV13	TRBJ2-3	-	-	TGTGCCAGCAGCCTACGCCCTACTAGCACAGATACGCAGTATTTT	CASSLRPTSTDTQYF
TRBV7-9	TRBJ2-1	many	-	TGTGCCAGCAGCTTATTGAAGGACCAAGACAATGAGCAGTTCTTC	CASSLLKDQDNEQFF
TRBV2	TRBJ2-1	few	-	TGTGCCAGCAGTCCTTCCGGGATCCCCTACAATGAGCAGTTCTTC	CASSPSGIPYNEQFF
TRBV5-1	TRBJ2-7	-	-	TGCGCCAGCAGCTTCGCAAGCAATTACGAGCAGTACTTC	CASSFASNYEQYF
TRBV30	TRBJ2-2	many	TRBD2	TGTGCCCGCCTGACTAGCGGAAACACCGGGGAGCTGTTTTTT	CARLTSGNTGELFF
TRBV29-1	TRBJ2-1	many	-	TGCAGCGTTGAAGATCCTCGACAGGAATCCTACAATGAGCAGTTCTTC	CSVEDPRQESYNEQFF
TRBV19	TRBJ1-6	many	-	TGTGCCAGTAGTATCACAGGGAATAATTCACCCCTCCACTTT	CASSITGNNSPLHF
TRBV7-6	TRBJ2-3	few	TRBD2	TGTGCCAGCAGCCAGGGACTAGCGGGACCATGGGCAGATACGCAGTATTTT	CASSQGLAGPWADTQYF
TRBV7-2	TRBJ2-3	-	-	TGTGCCAGCAGCTTACAAGGGGGAGGGTTGACAGATACGCAGTATTTT	CASSLQGGGLTDTQYF
TRBV2	TRBJ2-1	many	TRBD2	TGTGCCAGCAGTGATCTAGCGGGGGCGCCTTACAATGAGCAGTTCTTC	CASSDLAGAPYNEQFF
TRBV30	TRBJ1-1	many	-	TGTGCCTGGAGTACAGGAATCAACACTGAAGCTTTCTTT	CAWSTGINTEAFF
TRBV5-4	TRBJ2-3	-	-	TGTGCCAGCAGCTTGGACCCGGGCCCAGATACGCAGTATTTT	CASSLDPGPDTQYF
TRBV11-3	TRBJ2-1	many	TRBD2	TGTGCCAGCAGCCCCCGGGCTAGCGGGAGCTACAATGAGCAGTTCTTC	CASSPRASGSYNEQFF
TRBV2	TRBJ2-3	-	-	TGTGCCAGCAGTCTGTTAGCGAATACGCAGTATTTT	CASSLLANTQYF
TRBV11-3	TRBJ2-5	many	TRBD2	TGTGCCAGCACCCCCTGGGGTAGCGGGGAGCAAGAGACCCAGTACTTC	CASTPWGSGEQETQYF
TRBV20-1	TRBJ2-1	many	TRBD2	TGCAGTGCAATCGACCCTTTTGGCGGGAGGGGCGACAATGAGCAGTTCTTC	CSAIDPFGGRGDNEQFF
TRBV6-2/TRBV6-3	TRBJ2-1	many	-	TGTGCCAGCAGCCGAGAGCCCTACAATGAGCAGTTCTTC	CASSREPYNEQFF
TRBV28	TRBJ2-1	-	TRBD1	TGTGCCAGCAGCCCGAGCAGGGGGCTGGGCTCCTTATCCTACAATGAGCAGTTCTTC	CASSPSRGLGSLSYNEQFF
TRBV6-2/TRBV6-3	TRBJ1-2	many	TRBD1	TGTGCCAGCGGCCGTTTAACCGGGACAGGGTCCTATGGCTACACCTTC	CASGRLTGTGSYGYTF
TRBV6-5	TRBJ2-7	-	TRBD1	TGTGCCAGCAGGACAGGGGGCGCGACGTACGAGCAGTACTTC	CASRTGGATYEQYF
TRBV19	TRBJ2-3	-	-	TGTGCCAGTAGTATTTCTGGGACCGTAGATACGCAGTATTTT	CASSISGTVDTQYF
TRBV20-1	TRBJ1-2	few	-	TGCAGTGCTAGAGATCGGAGGGGGTGGCAGGACGGCTACACCTTC	CSARDRRGWQDGYTF
TRBV5-6	TRBJ2-5	many	TRBD2	TGTGCCAGCAGCTTGTATCTAGCGGGAGCGCCGCAAGAGACCCAGTACTTC	CASSLYLAGAPQETQYF
TRBV11-2	TRBJ2-1	many	-	TGTGCCAGCAGCTTAGTTATGCGGACAAGGTACGTCATTGAGCAGTTCTTC	CASSLVMRTRYVIEQFF
TRBV24-1	TRBJ2-4	many	-	TGTGCCACCAGTGAGGATGGTAAAAACATTCAGTACTTC	CATSEDGKNIQYF
TRBV10-3	TRBJ2-7	-	TRBD1	TGTGCCATCAGTGAGTCAGGGACAGTCTACGAGCAGTACTTC	CAISESGTVYEQYF
TRBV11-2	TRBJ2-3	-	-	TGTGCCAGCAGCGTCTTAGGAGCTAACACAGATACGCAGTATTTT	CASSVLGANTDTQYF
TRBV5-1	TRBJ2-1	many	TRBD2	TGCGCCAGCAGCTCGACCTATAGCGGGGGGGCTCACAATGAGCAGTTCTTC	CASSSTYSGGAHNEQFF
TRBV7-2	TRBJ2-1	many	TRBD2	TGTGCCAGCAGCCCGCTAGCGGGAGTGTACAATGAGCAGTTCTTC	CASSPLAGVYNEQFF
TRBV20-1	TRBJ1-1	few	-	TGCAGTGCTTCACAGGGCACGTACACTGAAGCTTTCTTT	CSASQGTYTEAFF
TRBV28	TRBJ2-7	many	-	TGTGCCAGCAGTCCCCACACCACCTACGAGCAGTACTTC	CASSPHTTYEQYF
TRBV6-2/TRBV6-3	TRBJ2-3	-	TRBD2	TGTGCCAGTTCGTCTAGGAGCGGGAGGGCCGTTCCAGATACGCAGTATTTT	CASSSRSGRAVPDTQYF
TRBV6-1	TRBJ1-1	-	-	TGTGCCAGCAGTCTCATGAGTGTAGGGGCCGACACTGAAGCTTTCTTT	CASSLMSVGADTEAFF
TRBV7-2	TRBJ2-3	many	-	TGTGCCAGCAGCGGGGGCTCAGCCCGGATGTATGTCACAGATACGCAGTATTTT	CASSGGSARMYVTDTQYF
TRBV7-6	TRBJ1-1	many	-	TGTGCCAGCAGCCCCGTACTAACGTTGACTGAAGCTTTCTTT	CASSPVLTLTEAFF
TRBV13	TRBJ2-1	many	TRBD1	TGTGCCAGCAGCTCCTACTCCGCCGGGACAGGGGCCTACAATGAGCAGTTCTTC	CASSSYSAGTGAYNEQFF
TRBV6-2/TRBV6-3	TRBJ2-5	many	-	TGTGCCAGCACTAATACCGAGACCCAGTACTTC	CASTNTETQYF
TRBV29-1	TRBJ2-7	few	-	TGCAGCGCCTCGCCAGGTGTCCGCTCCGAGCAGTACTTC	CSASPGVRSEQYF
TRBV28	TRBJ2-2	many	-	TGTGCCAGCAAGGCCTCGCGGGGAATCACCGGGGAGCTGTTTTTT	CASKASRGITGELFF
TRBV6-2/TRBV6-3	TRBJ1-4	few	-	TGTGCCAGCACCCGGATTCGGTCTAATGAAAAACTGTTTTTT	CASTRIRSNEKLFF
TRBV29-1	TRBJ2-7	many	-	TGCAGCGTTGAAGACAGACAGGTCGGGACCAGCTCCTACGAGCAGTACTTC	CSVEDRQVGTSSYEQYF
TRBV2	TRBJ2-1	many	TRBD1	TGTGCCAGCAGTGAGGGGACAGGGGGAAACGAGCAGTTCTTC	CASSEGTGGNEQFF